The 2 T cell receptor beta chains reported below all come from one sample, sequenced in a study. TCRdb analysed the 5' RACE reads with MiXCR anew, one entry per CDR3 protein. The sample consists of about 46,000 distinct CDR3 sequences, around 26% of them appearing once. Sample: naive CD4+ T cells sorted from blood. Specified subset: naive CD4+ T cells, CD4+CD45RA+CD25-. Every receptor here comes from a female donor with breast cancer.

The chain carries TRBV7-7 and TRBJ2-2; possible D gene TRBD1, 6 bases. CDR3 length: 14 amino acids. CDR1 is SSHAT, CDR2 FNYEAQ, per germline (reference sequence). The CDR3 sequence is CATSPRGMTGELFF. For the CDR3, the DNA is TGTGCTACGTCCCCCAGGGGAATGACCGGGGAGCTGTTTTTT.

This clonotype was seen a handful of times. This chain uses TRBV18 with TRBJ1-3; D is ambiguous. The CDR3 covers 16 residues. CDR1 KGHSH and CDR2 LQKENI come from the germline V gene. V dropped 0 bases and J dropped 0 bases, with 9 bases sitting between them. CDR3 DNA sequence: TGTGCCAGCTCACCACCGACGGCACACTCTGGAAACACCATATATTTT. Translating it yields CASSPPTAHSGNTIYF.